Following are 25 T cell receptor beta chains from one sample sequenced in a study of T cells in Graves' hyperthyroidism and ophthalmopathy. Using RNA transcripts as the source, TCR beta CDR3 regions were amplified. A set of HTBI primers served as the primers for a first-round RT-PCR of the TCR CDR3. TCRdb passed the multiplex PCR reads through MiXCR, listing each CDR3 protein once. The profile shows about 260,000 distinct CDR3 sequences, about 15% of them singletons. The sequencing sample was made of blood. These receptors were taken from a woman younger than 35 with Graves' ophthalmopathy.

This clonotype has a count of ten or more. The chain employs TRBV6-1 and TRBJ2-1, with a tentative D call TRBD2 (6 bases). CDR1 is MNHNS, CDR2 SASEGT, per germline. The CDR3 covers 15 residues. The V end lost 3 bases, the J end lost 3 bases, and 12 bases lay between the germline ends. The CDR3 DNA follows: TGTGCCAGCAGTGAGGAGGAGGGAAACTACAATGAGCAGTTCTTC. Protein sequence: CASSEEEGNYNEQFF.

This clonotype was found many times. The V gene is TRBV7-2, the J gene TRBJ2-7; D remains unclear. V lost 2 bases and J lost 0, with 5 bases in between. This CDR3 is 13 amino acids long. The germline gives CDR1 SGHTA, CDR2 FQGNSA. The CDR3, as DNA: TGTGCCAGCAGCTTACTAACCTCCTACGAGCAGTACTTC. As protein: CASSLLTSYEQYF.

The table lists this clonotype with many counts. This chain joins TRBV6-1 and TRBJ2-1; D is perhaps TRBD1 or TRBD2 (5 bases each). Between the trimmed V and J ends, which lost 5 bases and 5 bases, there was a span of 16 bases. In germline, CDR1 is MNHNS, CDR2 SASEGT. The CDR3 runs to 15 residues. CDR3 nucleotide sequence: TGTGCCAGCAGTAAGGGGACCCCGGCCAACAATGAGCAGTTCTTC. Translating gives CASSKGTPANNEQFF.

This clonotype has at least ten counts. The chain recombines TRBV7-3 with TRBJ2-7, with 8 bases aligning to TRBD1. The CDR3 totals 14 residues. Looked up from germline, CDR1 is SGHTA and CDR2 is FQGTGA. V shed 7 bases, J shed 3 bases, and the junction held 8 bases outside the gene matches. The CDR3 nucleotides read TGTGCCAGCACCGTCCGGGACAGGTACTACGAGCAGTACTTC. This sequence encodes CASTVRDRYYEQYF.

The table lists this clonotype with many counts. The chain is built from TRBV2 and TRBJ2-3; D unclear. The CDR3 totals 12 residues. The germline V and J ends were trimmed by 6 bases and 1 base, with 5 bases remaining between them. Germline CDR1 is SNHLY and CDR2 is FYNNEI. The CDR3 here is CASSSGTDTQYF. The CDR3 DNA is TGTGCCAGCAGCTCCGGCACAGATACGCAGTATTTT. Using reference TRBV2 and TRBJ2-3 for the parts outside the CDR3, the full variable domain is EPEVTQTPSHQVTQMGQEVILRCVPISNHLYFYWYRQILGQKVEFLVSFYNNEISEKSEIFDDQFSVERPDGSNFTLKIRSTKLEDSAMYFCASSSGTDTQYFGPGTRLTVL.

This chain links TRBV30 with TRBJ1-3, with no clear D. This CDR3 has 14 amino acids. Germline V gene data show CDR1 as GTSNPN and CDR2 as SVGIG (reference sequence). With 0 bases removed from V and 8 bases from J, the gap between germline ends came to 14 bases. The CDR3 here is CAWSVPRSLDTIYF. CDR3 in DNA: TGTGCCTGGAGTGTCCCCCGTAGCCTGGACACCATATATTTT.

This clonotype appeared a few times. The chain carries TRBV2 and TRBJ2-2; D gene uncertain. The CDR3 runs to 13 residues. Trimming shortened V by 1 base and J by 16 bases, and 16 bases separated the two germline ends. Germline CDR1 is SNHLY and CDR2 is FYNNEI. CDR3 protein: CASSEGAGLRPFF. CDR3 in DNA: TGTGCCAGCAGTGAAGGTGCAGGCCTTCGGCCGTTTTTT.

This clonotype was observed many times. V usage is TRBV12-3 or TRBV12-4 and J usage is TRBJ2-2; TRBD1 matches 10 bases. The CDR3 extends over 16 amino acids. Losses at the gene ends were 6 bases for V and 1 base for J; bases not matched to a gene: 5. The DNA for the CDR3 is TGTGCCAGCAGCAGACAGGGGGCAATGAACACCGGGGAGCTGTTTTTT. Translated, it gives CASSRQGAMNTGELFF.

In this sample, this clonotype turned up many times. The CDR3 loop reads CASSQGGWETQYF. CDR3 DNA sequence: TGTGCCAGCAGCCAAGGAGGTTGGGAGACCCAGTACTTC. J is TRBJ2-5 and V is TRBV3-1; no reliable D call. Trimming shortened V by 1 base and J by 5 bases, and 8 bases separated the two germline ends. The length of the CDR3 is 13 residues. Germline V gene sequence: CDR1 LGHDT, CDR2 YNNKEL (reference sequence).

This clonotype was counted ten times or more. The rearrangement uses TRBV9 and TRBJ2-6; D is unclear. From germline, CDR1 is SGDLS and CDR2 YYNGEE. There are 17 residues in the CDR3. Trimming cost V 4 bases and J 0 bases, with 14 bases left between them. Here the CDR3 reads CASSTPVAVSGANVLTF. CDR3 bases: TGTGCCAGCAGCACCCCGGTGGCAGTCTCTGGGGCCAACGTCCTGACTTTC.

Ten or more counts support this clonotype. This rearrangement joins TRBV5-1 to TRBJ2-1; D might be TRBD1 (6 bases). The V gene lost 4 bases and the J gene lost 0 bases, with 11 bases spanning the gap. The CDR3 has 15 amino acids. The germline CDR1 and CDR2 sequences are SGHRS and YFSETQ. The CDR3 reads CASSLRDNSYNEQFF. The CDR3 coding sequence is TGCGCCAGCAGCCTCCGGGACAACTCCTACAATGAGCAGTTCTTC.

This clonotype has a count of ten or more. CDR3 in DNA: TGTGCCAGCAGCGCGGGGACAGGGGGACTCGGAGATGGCTACACCTTC. Translated: CASSAGTGGLGDGYTF. The chain is built from TRBV9 and TRBJ1-2; 11 nucleotides line up with TRBD1. This CDR3 region has 16 residues. CDR1 and CDR2 (germline): SGDLS, YYNGEE. Unmatched junction bases numbered 10, after V lost 3 bases and J lost 6 bases.

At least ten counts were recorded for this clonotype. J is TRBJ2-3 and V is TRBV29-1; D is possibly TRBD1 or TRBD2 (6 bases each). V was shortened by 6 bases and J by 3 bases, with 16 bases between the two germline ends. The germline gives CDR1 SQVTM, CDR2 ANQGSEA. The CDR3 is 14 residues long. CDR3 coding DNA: TGCAGCGTAGCCGGAGGGGGTGGTACAGATACGCAGTATTTT. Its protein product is CSVAGGGGTDTQYF.

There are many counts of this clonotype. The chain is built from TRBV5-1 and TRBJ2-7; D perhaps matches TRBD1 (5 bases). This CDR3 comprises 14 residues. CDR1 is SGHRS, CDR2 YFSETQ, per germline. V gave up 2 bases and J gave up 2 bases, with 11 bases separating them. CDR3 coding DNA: TGCGCCAGCAGCTTCCAGGGCGCCACCTACGAGCAGTACTTC. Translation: CASSFQGATYEQYF.

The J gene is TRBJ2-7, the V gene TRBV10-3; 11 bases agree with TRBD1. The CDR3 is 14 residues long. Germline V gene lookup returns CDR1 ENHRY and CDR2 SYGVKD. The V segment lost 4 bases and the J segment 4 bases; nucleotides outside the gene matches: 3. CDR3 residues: CAISVGTGGYEQYF. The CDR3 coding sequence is TGTGCCATCAGTGTCGGGACAGGGGGATACGAGCAGTACTTC.

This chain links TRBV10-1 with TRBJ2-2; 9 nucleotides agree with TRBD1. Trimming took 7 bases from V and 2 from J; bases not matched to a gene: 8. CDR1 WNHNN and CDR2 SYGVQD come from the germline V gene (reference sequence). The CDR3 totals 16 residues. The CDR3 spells CASKKGTGRNTGELFF. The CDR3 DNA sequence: TGCGCCAGCAAAAAAGGGACAGGGCGAAACACCGGGGAGCTGTTTTTT.

CDR3 region: CASSDSGAPSYEQYF. The CDR3 DNA reads as TGTGCCAGCAGCGATAGCGGGGCGCCCTCCTACGAGCAGTACTTC. The chain carries TRBV7-2 and TRBJ2-7, with 8 bases identical to TRBD2. The CDR3 runs to 15 residues. Germline CDR1 SGHTA, CDR2 FQGNSA. The V segment lost 5 bases and the J segment 0 bases; nucleotides outside the gene matches: 6.

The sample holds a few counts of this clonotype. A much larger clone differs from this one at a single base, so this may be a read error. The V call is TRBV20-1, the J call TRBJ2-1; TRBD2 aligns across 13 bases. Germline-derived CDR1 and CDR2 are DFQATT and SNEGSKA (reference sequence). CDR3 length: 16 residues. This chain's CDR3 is CNAGGLAGVYYNEQFF. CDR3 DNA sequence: TGCAATGCTGGAGGACTAGCGGGAGTTTACTACAATGAGCAGTTCTTC.

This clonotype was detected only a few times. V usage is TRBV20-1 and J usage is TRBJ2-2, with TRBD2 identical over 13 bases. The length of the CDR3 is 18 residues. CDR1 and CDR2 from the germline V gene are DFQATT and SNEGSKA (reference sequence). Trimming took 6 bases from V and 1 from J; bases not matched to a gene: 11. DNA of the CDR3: TGCAGTGCGCAAGGACTAGCGGGAGATCAGGGGAACACCGGGGAGCTGTTTTTT. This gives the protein CSAQGLAGDQGNTGELFF.

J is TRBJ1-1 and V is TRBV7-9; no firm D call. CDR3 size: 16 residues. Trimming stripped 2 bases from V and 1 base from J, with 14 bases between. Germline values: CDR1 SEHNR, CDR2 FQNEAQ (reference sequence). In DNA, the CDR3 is TGTGCCAGCAGCTTAAGGGTTGGCAGAACGAACACTGAAGCTTTCTTT. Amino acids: CASSLRVGRTNTEAFF. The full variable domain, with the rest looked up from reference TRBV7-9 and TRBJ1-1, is DTGVSQNPRHKITKRGQNVTFRCDPISEHNRLYWYRQTLGQGPEFLTYFQNEAQLEKSRLLSDRFSAERPKGSFSTLEIQRTEQGDSAMYLCASSLRVGRTNTEAFFGQGTRLTVV.

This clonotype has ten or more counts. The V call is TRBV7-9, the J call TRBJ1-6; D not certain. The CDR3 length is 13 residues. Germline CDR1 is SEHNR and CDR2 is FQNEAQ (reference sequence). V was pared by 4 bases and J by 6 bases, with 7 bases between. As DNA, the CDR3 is TGTGCCAGCAGCTGGGATGGTAATTCACCCCTCCACTTT. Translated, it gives CASSWDGNSPLHF.

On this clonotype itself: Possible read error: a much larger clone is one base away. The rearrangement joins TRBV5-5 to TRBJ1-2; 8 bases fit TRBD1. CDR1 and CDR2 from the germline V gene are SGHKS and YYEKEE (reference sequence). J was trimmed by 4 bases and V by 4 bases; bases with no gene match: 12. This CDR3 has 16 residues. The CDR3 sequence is CASSRGPGQELYGYTF. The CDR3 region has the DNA TGTGCCAGCAGCCGCGGACCGGGACAGGAGCTCTATGGCTACACCTTC.

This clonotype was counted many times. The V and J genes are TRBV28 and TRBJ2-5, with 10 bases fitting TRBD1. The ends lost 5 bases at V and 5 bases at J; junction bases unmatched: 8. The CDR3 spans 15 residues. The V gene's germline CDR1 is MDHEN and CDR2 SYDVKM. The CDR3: CASSPPTGGAETQYF. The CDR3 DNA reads TGTGCCAGCAGTCCTCCGACAGGGGGCGCGGAGACCCAGTACTTC. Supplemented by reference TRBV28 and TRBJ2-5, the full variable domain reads DVKVTQSSRYLVKRTGEKVFLECVQDMDHENMFWYRQDPGLGLRLIYFSYDVKMKEKGDIPEGYSVSREKKERFSLILESASTNQTSMYLCASSPPTGGAETQYFGPGTRLLVL.

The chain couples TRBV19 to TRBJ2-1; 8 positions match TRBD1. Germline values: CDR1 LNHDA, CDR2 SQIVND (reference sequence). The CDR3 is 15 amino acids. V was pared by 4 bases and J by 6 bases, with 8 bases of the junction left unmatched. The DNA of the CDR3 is TGTGCCAGTAGTAACGGACAGGGAAAGGGCAATGAGCAGTTCTTC. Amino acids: CASSNGQGKGNEQFF.

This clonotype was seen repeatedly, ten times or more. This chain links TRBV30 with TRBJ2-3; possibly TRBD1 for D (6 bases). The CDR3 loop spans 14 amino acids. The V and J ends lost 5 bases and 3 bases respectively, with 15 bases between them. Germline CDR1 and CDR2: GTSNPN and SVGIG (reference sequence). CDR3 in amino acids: CAWRDRIRTDTQYF. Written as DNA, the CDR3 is TGTGCCTGGCGCGACAGGATAAGGACAGATACGCAGTATTTT.